A selection of T cell receptor beta chains follows, all from one sample in a study of vaccination effects on CD4 cells after COVID-19. Here immunoSEQ multiplex PCR was the method, and the copy in TCRdb shows in-frame clones only, minus some. The sample includes roughly 45,000 clones, around 75% of them seen just once. Their antigens remain unidentified. The sample here was CD4+ T cells from PBMCs cultured with a peptide pool, taken before COVID-19 vaccination. All receptors derive from a human donor who had a prior SARS-CoV-2 infection. Both conserved end residues are part of each CDR3. The order of the fields is J gene, V gene, clone size, D gene, CDR3 protein, CDR3 DNA. A D gene is named only where the DNA matches it firmly. Clone size is given for some rows only: seen once, a few or many times, or a class if the clone is expanded.

TRBJ1-1,TRBV18,NA,NA,CASSPQGSVNTEAFF,TGTGCCAGCTCACCCCAGGGTTCGGTCAACACTGAAGCTTTCTTT
TRBJ1-1,TRBV5-8,once,NA,CASKKNGGGNTEAFF,TGTGCCAGCAAGAAGAACGGGGGGGGGAACACTGAAGCTTTCTTT
TRBJ2-5,TRBV18,NA,NA,CASSPSGRQETQYF,TGTGCCAGCTCACCATCGGGCAGACAAGAGACCCAGTACTTC
TRBJ2-1,TRBV5-4,NA,NA,CASSLDPVNEQFF,TGTGCCAGCAGCTTGGACCCCGTCAATGAGCAGTTCTTC
TRBJ2-3,TRBV6-5,NA,TRBD2,CASSPGAGGADTQYF,TGTGCCAGCAGTCCCGGGGCGGGGGGGGCCGATACGCAGTATTTT
TRBJ1-2,TRBV11-3,once,NA,CASSSGSSGHGYTF,TGTGCCAGCAGCTCCGGATCCTCGGGGCATGGCTACACCTTC
TRBJ2-3,TRBV7-8,NA,TRBD1,CASIKDRGKISDTQYF,TGTGCCAGCATCAAGGACAGGGGAAAAATTTCAGATACGCAGTATTTT
TRBJ1-5,TRBV19,NA,TRBD1,CASGRQGGNQPQHF,TGTGCCAGTGGCCGGCAGGGGGGCAATCAGCCCCAGCATTTT
TRBJ2-3,TRBV24-1,NA,NA,CATSPGQGWPDTQYF,TGTGCCACCAGTCCCGGGCAGGGATGGCCAGATACGCAGTATTTT
TRBJ1-4,TRBV6-5,NA,NA,CASSYSRGTHNEKLFF,TGTGCCAGCAGTTACTCTAGGGGCACACATAATGAAAAACTGTTTTTT
TRBJ1-2,TRBV18,few,TRBD1,CASSSTGGSYGYTF,TGTGCCAGCTCATCGACAGGGGGTAGCTATGGCTACACCTTC
TRBJ2-1,TRBV19,NA,TRBD2,CASSIGLAGGPDDNEQFF,TGTGCCAGTAGTATCGGTCTGGCGGGAGGCCCCGACGATAATGAGCAGTTCTTC
TRBJ1-5,TRBV19,NA,NA,CASSIVKGDWGSNQPQHF,TGTGCCAGTAGTATAGTAAAAGGGGACTGGGGAAGCAATCAGCCCCAGCATTTT
TRBJ2-5,TRBV29-1,NA,TRBD1,CSVGTGRETQYF,TGCAGCGTTGGGACAGGGCGAGAGACCCAGTACTTC
TRBJ2-5,TRBV5-1,NA,NA,CASSFSGGPLETQYF,TGCGCCAGCAGCTTTTCGGGGGGCCCGCTAGAGACCCAGTACTTC
TRBJ2-3,TRBV11-3,NA,TRBD2,CASSPGGYGDTQYF,TGTGCCAGCAGTCCGGGGGGTTACGGAGATACGCAGTATTTT
TRBJ2-1,TRBV30,NA,TRBD1,CAWNRGLGDTNEQFF,TGTGCCTGGAACAGGGGGCTCGGCGATACGAATGAGCAGTTCTTC
TRBJ2-3,TRBV6-5,NA,NA,CASSSSATDTQYF,TGTGCCAGCAGCAGCTCAGCCACAGATACGCAGTATTTT
TRBJ1-2,TRBV27,NA,NA,CASRSLRATNYGYTF,TGTGCCAGCCGCAGCTTGAGGGCTACTAACTATGGCTACACCTTC
TRBJ2-7,TRBV19,NA,TRBD2,CASSIGASGAYEQYF,TGTGCCAGTAGTATTGGGGCTAGCGGAGCCTACGAGCAGTACTTC
TRBJ2-1,TRBV12-1,large,NA,CASSFAGRIPAEFF,TGTGCCAGCAGCTTTGCTGGGCGCATCCCCGCGGAGTTCTTC
TRBJ2-2,TRBV24-1,NA,TRBD1,CATSGTPGTGDTGELFF,TGTGCCACCAGTGGGACTCCGGGGACAGGGGACACCGGGGAGCTGTTTTTT
TRBJ2-3,TRBV4-3,NA,NA,CASSQLTGDTQYF,TGCGCCAGCAGCCAACTTACGGGAGATACGCAGTATTTT
TRBJ1-6,TRBV7-3,NA,NA,CASSLQGPNSGSPLHF,TGTGCCAGCAGCTTACAGGGGCCTAACTCTGGGTCACCCCTCCACTTT
TRBJ1-2,TRBV21-1,NA,NA,CASSKGRKHREYGYTF,TGTGCCAGCAGCAAGGGGAGAAAACACCGAGAATATGGCTACACCTTC
TRBJ2-5,TRBV3-1/TRBV3-2,NA,NA,CASSQVGGWRETQYF,TGTGCCAGCAGCCAAGTTGGGGGGTGGCGAGAGACCCAGTACTTC
TRBJ2-1,TRBV2,once,NA,CASSAYNEQFF,TGTGCCAGCAGTGCTTACAATGAGCAGTTCTTC
TRBJ2-5,TRBV25-1,NA,TRBD2,CALLSVSGAQETQYF,TGTGCCCTCCTATCGGTTAGCGGGGCCCAAGAGACCCAGTACTTC
TRBJ2-1,TRBV15,once,TRBD2,CATSRDLLADSYNEQFF,TGTGCCACCAGCAGAGATCTACTAGCGGACTCCTACAATGAGCAGTTCTTC
TRBJ2-3,TRBV12-3/TRBV12-4,NA,NA,CASSLGDTQYF,TGTGCCAGCAGCCTCGGAGATACGCAGTATTTT
TRBJ1-1,TRBV7-9,NA,NA,CALQRQENTEAFF,TGTGCCTTGCAGAGACAGGAGAACACTGAAGCTTTCTTT
TRBJ2-5,TRBV5-6,NA,TRBD1,CASSQGTGDRETQYF,TGTGCCAGCAGCCAAGGGACAGGGGATAGGGAGACCCAGTACTTC
TRBJ2-2,TRBV7-7,NA,NA,CASSLGIAGELFF,TGTGCTAGCAGCTTAGGTATCGCCGGGGAGCTGTTTTTT
TRBJ1-1,TRBV19,NA,TRBD1,CVVEGARGGTEAFF,TGTGTCGTCGAGGGGGCTCGGGGGGGGACTGAAGCTTTCTTT
TRBJ2-7,TRBV27,NA,TRBD2,CASSSKRASGPYEQYF,TGTGCCAGCAGTTCAAAGAGGGCTAGCGGACCCTACGAGCAGTACTTC
TRBJ2-1,TRBV7-9,NA,TRBD1,CASSLATGGMNEQFF,TGTGCCAGCAGCTTAGCGACAGGGGGCATGAATGAGCAGTTCTTC
TRBJ2-1,TRBV9,NA,NA,CASSVETTAGTEQFF,TGTGCCAGCAGCGTAGAGACCACGGCGGGTACTGAGCAGTTCTTC
TRBJ1-2,TRBV15,once,NA,CATSRARAGNGYTF,TGTGCCACCAGCAGAGCAAGAGCAGGGAATGGCTACACCTTC
TRBJ2-7,TRBV7-8,NA,TRBD2,CASSLGRLAGNEQYF,TGTGCCAGCAGCTTAGGGCGACTAGCGGGAAACGAGCAGTACTTC
TRBJ2-5,TRBV6-5,NA,NA,CASRRASETQYF,TGTGCCAGCAGGAGGGCGTCCGAGACCCAGTACTTC
TRBJ2-2,TRBV4-1,few,NA,CASSQSQIRTKGVGELFF,TGCGCCAGCAGCCAATCCCAGATCCGAACGAAGGGTGTGGGGGAGCTGTTTTTT
TRBJ2-3,TRBV6-5,once,NA,CASRPGWGNTQYF,TGTGCCAGCAGGCCCGGGTGGGGGAATACGCAGTATTTT
TRBJ1-1,TRBV5-1,NA,TRBD1,CASRSQGASEAFF,TGCGCCAGCCGATCACAGGGGGCATCTGAAGCTTTCTTT
TRBJ2-5,TRBV20-1,few,NA,CSASWTNQETQYF,TGCAGTGCCAGTTGGACAAATCAAGAGACCCAGTACTTC
TRBJ1-4,TRBV10-3,NA,TRBD1,CATKGNRGREEKLFF,TGTGCCACCAAGGGGAATAGGGGGCGCGAAGAAAAACTGTTTTTT
TRBJ2-6,TRBV19,few,TRBD1,CASSKIRDRSLGANVLTF,TGTGCCAGTAGTAAAATTCGGGACAGGTCTCTTGGGGCCAACGTCCTGACTTTC
TRBJ1-6,TRBV21-1,NA,NA,CASSKGGGQLDLNSPLHF,TGTGCCAGCAGCAAAGGGGGGGGACAGTTGGACCTTAATTCACCCCTCCACTTT